This TCR beta chain was identified in a study of blood T cell repertoires in COVID-19 (dated by TCRdb to 2018 to 2021). Turning to the overall study: Samples from collaborators originated in the United States, Italy and Spain and spanned both the acute and convalescent phases of COVID-19. The repertoires were released in a freely available public database intended as a resource for research on the immune response to SARS-CoV-2. The prospective study material was composed of cDNA or gDNA derived from T cells, B-cell-depleted T cells, or PBMCs. The dataset comprised deeply sampled blood TCRbeta repertoires from subjects exposed to, actively infected with, or recovered from COVID-19. HLA class I and class II types, where available, came from metadata supplied by the sample provider rather than from assay-based typing. The sample metadata nearly always contained a de-identified subject ID, COVID-19 status, age in years and sex. The samples were drawn from the first 160 participants of the ongoing ImmuneRACE study and from over a thousand subjects provided by 6 global collaborators.

Each collaborating institution followed its own protocols to collect whole blood in K2EDTA tubes. For TCRbeta analysis, collaborators shipped samples in one of three forms: frozen whole blood, isolated PBMCs, or DNA extracted from either of those sample types. Points the paper makes about the study in general: The quantity of clinical and demographic metadata differed by source and by participant and was supplied without curation.

Worth noting for this clone: Its antigen has not been determined. No much larger clonotype is one base removed from it; base qualities were not supplied.

The germline V gene (reference sequence) yields SGHNT for CDR1 and YYREEE for CDR2. CDR3 length: 15 amino acids, cysteine to phenylalanine. Of the read, only the CDR3 DNA is kept; its 45 bases are in frame from base 1. Trimmed from V: 0 bases; trimmed from J: 5 bases; junction bases lacking a gene match: 3. TCRbeta CDR3 regions were amplified from genomic DNA by means of the immunoSEQ Assay, a bias-controlled multiplex PCR. The original pipeline was this. The number of nucleated cells in each sample was estimated by amplification of reference gene primers within the assay. To quantify the absolute abundance of each unique TCRbeta CDR3 rearrangement, sequence reads were collapsed and filtered. Productive Simpson clonality was computed per sample as the square root of Simpson's diversity index over productive rearrangements. The table comes from immuneACCESS by way of TCRdb, which keeps in-frame sequences with V and J called. Part of the clones is missing from these tables; in studies checked, under half for an unresolved V gene and the rest for unknown reasons. D and trimming were read from the DNA, whereas the V and J calls and clone size are those reported in that table. The table for this sample lists some 490,000 clones; roughly 88% of them were counted only once. The leading ten clones occupy approximately 3% of the sample.

This clonotype was obtained from a human donor in a cohort sampled during active COVID-19. The sequenced material came from peripheral blood. The V and J segments used are TRBV5-4 and TRBJ2-5, with 11 bases matching TRBD1. The nucleotide sequence is TGTGCCAGCAGCTTGGGGACAGGGGGCTCGGAGACCCAGTACTTC. This codes for CASSLGTGGSETQYF.